The present T cell receptor beta chain was sequenced within a study of T cells in Graves' hyperthyroidism and ophthalmopathy (dated by TCRdb to 2018 to 2020). General notes on the study: Peripheral blood samples were taken at the time of initial diagnosis, prior to any treatment. To identify distinguishing TCR V-J signatures, a discovery cohort of roughly 100 patients was used, comprising 43 with Graves' ophthalmopathy and around 60 with stable Graves' hyperthyroidism. Prospective prediction of ophthalmopathy was tested in an independent validation cohort of 18 to 20 hyperthyroidism patients and 17 patients who later progressed to ophthalmopathy. For training and testing, the 100 or so patients in the discovery cohort were randomly divided in a 7:3 ratio. Thyroid tissue and blood T-cell repertoires from more than five Graves' hyperthyroidism patients were also compared in the study. After sampling, hyperthyroidism patients received methimazole starting at 30 mg daily, and ophthalmopathy patients received high-dose intravenous methylprednisolone. According to the paper, TCR Vbeta CDR3 sequencing was carried out on about 140 peripheral blood samples, which came from under 50 ophthalmopathy, roughly 75 hyperthyroidism and approximately 17 progressor patients.

TCR beta CDR3 regions were amplified from RNA transcripts. The TCR CDR3 was subjected to a first round of RT-PCR using the HTBI primer set and the Qiagen OneStep RT-PCR kit. A second multiplex PCR round built the libraries, followed by size selection and purification. The libraries were sequenced on an Illumina HiSeq2000 using paired-end 100 bp reads. In the paper's pipeline: SOAPnuke was used to process the raw data, throwing out any read that contained adapters or uncalled bases, had a mean Phred below 15, or lacked an exact constant-primer or identifier match. COPE v1.2.5 was used to merge high-quality paired reads, and clonotypes were defined as unique nucleotide sequences. MiTCR v1.1 was used to align clonotypes to the IMGT TRBV, TRBD and TRBJ reference segments. Analysis was restricted to V-J combinations with a frequency above 0.0001, which covered over 98% of repertoires. The TCS score was defined as the ratio of F50 (clonal expansion) to E x V (chaos), calculated using BLOSUM62-based TCRdist between CDR3 peptides within each V-J. Welch's t-statistics and random forest reduced 514 V-J features to roughly 13, which were used in a naive Bayes classifier (R e1071). TCRdb applied fastp at Q25 and MiXCR to the public reads, then kept only in-frame beta chains. One record per CDR3 amino acid sequence lists the most common genes and DNA. TCRdb assigned the V and J calls; the authors' analysis was not used. For this sample there are under 250,000 distinct CDR3 sequences; approximately 23% appear just once. The ten largest account for about a third of the sample.

Moderately to severely active disease, a Clinical Activity Score of at least 3, a NOSPECS grade of at least 4, and a duration under 3 months were present in ophthalmopathy patients. Any patient with an uncontrolled infection, another autoimmune disease, pregnancy or lactation was excluded. Diagnoses were based on clinical symptoms, serum thyroxine and TRAb, thyroid ultrasound and orbital computed tomography. Ficoll-Paque density gradient centrifugation was used to isolate PBMCs from 10 ml of fresh peripheral blood. Trizol reagent was used to extract total RNA, and RNA quality was then checked on an Agilent 2100 Bioanalyzer. Study-level results and caveats: Sample size was not statistically predetermined, and investigators were not blinded to group allocation. In validation, the model predicted progression to ophthalmopathy with around 71% sensitivity and approximately 74% specificity, a median of 6.5 months before onset. Most expanded thyroid clonotypes (frequency above 0.001) were also detected in blood, a finding suggesting that blood repertoires may reflect thyroid immune responses. In cross-validation, a model built on a 13 V-J signature told ophthalmopathy apart from stable hyperthyroidism with 87.88% sensitivity and approximately 84% specificity, and in testing the same model reached 80%/75%.

Per the germline V gene, MNHEY is the CDR1 and SVGEGT is the CDR2. The CDR3 has 12 amino acids, counting the end cysteine and phenylalanine. Solely the CDR3 DNA is kept, with 36 bases framed from the first base. Trimming takes 5 bases from V and 2 bases from J, and the germline ends sit 6 bases apart. Comment on this clonotype: The clone's antigen remains unknown. Base qualities are not provided; no much larger clone lies one nucleotide away.

The receptor's source is a middle-aged woman with Graves' ophthalmopathy. The sequencing input was blood. This chain joins TRBV6-2 or TRBV6-3 to TRBJ1-1, with the D segment identity uncertain. The nucleotides are TGTGCCAGCAGTCGAACAAACACTGAAGCTTTCTTT. Its protein is CASSRTNTEAFF.